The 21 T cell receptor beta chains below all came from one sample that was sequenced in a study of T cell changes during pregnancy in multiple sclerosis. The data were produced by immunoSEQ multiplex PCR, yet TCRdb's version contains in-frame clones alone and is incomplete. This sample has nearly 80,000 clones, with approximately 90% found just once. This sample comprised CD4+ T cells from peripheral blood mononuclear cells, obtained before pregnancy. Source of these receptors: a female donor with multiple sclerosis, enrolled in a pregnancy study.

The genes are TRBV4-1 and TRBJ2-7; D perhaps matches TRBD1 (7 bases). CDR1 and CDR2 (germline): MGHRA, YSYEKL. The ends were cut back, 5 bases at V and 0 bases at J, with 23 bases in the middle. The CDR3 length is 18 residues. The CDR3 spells CASSKLQGTPHYSYEQYF. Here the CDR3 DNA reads TGCGCCAGCAGCAAACTACAGGGGACTCCCCACTACTCCTACGAGCAGTACTTC.

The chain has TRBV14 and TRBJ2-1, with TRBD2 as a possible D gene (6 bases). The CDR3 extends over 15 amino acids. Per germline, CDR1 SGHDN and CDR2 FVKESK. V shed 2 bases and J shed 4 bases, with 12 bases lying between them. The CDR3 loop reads CASSQTGLPYNEQFF. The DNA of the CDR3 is TGTGCCAGCAGCCAAACGGGACTCCCATACAATGAGCAGTTCTTC.

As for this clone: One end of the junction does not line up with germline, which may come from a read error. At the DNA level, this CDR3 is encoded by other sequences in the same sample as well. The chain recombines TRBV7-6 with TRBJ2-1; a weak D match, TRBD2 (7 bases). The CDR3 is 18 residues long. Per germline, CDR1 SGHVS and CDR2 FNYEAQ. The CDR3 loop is CASSLGRTASGRGNEQFF. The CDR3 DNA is TGCGCCAGCAGCTTAGGCCGTACAGCTAGCGGCAGGGGCAATGAGCAGTTCTTC.

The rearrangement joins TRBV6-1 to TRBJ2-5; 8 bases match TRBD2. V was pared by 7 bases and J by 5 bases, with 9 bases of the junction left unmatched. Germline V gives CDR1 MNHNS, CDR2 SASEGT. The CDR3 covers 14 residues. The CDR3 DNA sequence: TGTGCCAGCACGAACGGGAGGGCCGGGGAGACCCAGTACTTC. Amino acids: CASTNGRAGETQYF.

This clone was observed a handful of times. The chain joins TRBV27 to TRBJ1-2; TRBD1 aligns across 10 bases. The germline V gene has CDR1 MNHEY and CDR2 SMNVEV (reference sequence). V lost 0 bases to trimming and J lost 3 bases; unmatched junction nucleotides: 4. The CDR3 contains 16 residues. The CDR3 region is CASSLSAGQGYYGYTF. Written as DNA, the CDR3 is TGTGCCAGCAGTTTATCGGCGGGACAGGGGTACTATGGCTACACCTTC.

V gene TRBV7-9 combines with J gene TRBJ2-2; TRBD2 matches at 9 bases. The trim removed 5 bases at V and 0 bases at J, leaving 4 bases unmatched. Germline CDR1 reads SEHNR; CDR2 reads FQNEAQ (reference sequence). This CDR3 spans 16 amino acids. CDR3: CASSLIAGANTGELFF. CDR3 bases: TGTGCCAGCAGCCTCATAGCGGGGGCGAACACCGGGGAGCTGTTTTTT.

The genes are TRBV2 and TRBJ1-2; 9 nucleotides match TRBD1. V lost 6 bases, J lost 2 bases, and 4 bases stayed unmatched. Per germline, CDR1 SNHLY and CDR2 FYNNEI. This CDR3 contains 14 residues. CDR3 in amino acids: CASRAGTGNYGYTF. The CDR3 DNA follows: TGTGCCAGCAGAGCCGGGACAGGGAACTATGGCTACACCTTC. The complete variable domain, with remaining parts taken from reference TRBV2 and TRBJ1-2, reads EPEVTQTPSHQVTQMGQEVILRCVPISNHLYFYWYRQILGQKVEFLVSFYNNEISEKSEIFDDQFSVERPDGSNFTLKIRSTKLEDSAMYFCASRAGTGNYGYTFGSGTRLTVV.

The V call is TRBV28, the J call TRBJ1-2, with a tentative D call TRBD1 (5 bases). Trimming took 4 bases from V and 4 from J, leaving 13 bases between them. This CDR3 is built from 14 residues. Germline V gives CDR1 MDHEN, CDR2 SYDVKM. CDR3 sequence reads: CASSSRGYLYGYTF. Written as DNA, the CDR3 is TGTGCCAGCAGTTCACGGGGGTACCTCTATGGCTACACCTTC.

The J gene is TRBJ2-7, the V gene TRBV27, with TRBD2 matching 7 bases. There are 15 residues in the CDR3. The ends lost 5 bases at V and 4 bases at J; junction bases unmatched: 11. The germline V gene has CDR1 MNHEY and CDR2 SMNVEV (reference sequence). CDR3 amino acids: CASSGRTRGPYEQYF. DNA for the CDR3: TGTGCCAGCAGTGGAAGGACTAGAGGACCGTACGAGCAGTACTTC.

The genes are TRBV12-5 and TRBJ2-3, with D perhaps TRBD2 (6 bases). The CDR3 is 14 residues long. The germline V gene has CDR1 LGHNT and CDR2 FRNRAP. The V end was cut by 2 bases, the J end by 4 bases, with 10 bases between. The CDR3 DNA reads TGTGCTAGTGGTTTGCGGGAGCCCCCAGATACGCAGTATTTT. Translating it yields CASGLREPPDTQYF.

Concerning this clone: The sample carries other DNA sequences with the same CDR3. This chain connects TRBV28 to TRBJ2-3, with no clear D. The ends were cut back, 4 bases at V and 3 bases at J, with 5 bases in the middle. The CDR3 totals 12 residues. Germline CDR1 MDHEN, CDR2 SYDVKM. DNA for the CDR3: TGTGCCAGCAGTTCCCTTACAGATACGCAGTATTTT. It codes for CASSSLTDTQYF.

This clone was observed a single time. This CDR3 reads CASSLDGWNEQFF. The CDR3 bases are TGCGCCAGCAGCTTGGATGGCTGGAATGAGCAGTTCTTC. The chain employs TRBV5-1 and TRBJ2-1, with D unclear. CDR3 length: 13 residues. CDR1 and CDR2 from the germline V gene are SGHRS and YFSETQ. Trimming removed 0 bases at V and 7 bases at J, with 8 bases between.

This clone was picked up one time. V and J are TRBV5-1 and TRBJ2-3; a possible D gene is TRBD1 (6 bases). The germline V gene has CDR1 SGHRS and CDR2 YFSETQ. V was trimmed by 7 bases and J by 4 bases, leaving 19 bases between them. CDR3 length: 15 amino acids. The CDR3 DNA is TGCGCCAGCCACTCAGGGGACATTCCTGCAGATACGCAGTATTTT. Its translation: CASHSGDIPADTQYF. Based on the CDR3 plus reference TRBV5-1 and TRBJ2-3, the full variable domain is KAGVTQTPRYLIKTRGQQVTLSCSPISGHRSVSWYQQTPGQGLQFLFEYFSETQRNKGNFPGRFSGRQFSNSRSEMNVSTLELGDSALYLCASHSGDIPADTQYFGPGTRLTVL.

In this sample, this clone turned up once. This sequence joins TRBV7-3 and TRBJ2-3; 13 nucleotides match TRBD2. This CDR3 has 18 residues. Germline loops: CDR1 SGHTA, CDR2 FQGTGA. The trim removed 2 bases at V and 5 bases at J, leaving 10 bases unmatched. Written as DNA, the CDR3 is TGTGCCAGCAGCTTAGTCTCCACCGGGACTAGCGGGAAAGATACGCAGTATTTT. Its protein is CASSLVSTGTSGKDTQYF.

CDR3: CASSKGPNRQWNTEAFF. The CDR3 nucleotides are TGTGCCAGTAGTAAGGGTCCCAATAGACAGTGGAACACTGAAGCTTTCTTT. This chain joins TRBV19 and TRBJ1-1; the D gene is possibly TRBD1 (5 bases). Trimming cost V 4 bases and J 1 base, with 19 bases left between them. This CDR3 has 17 amino acids. The germline V gene encodes CDR1 LNHDA and CDR2 SQIVND (reference sequence).

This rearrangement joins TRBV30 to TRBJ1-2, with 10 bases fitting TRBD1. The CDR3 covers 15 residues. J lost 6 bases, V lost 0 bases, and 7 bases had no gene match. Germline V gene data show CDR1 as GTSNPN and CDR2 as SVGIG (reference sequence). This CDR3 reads CAWSVTRQGAHGYTF. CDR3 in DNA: TGTGCCTGGAGTGTTACCCGACAGGGGGCTCATGGCTACACCTTC. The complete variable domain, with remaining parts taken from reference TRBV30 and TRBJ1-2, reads SQTIHQWPATLVQPVGSPLSLECTVEGTSNPNLYWYRQAAGRGLQLLFYSVGIGQISSEVPQNLSASRPQDRQFILSSKKLLLSDSGFYLCAWSVTRQGAHGYTFGSGTRLTVV.

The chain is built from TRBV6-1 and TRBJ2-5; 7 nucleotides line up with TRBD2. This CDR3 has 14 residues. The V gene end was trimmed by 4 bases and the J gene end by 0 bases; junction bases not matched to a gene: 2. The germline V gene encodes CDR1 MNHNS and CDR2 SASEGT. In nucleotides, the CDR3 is TGTGCCAGCAGTGTGAGCGGGAACCAAGAGACCCAGTACTTC. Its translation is CASSVSGNQETQYF.

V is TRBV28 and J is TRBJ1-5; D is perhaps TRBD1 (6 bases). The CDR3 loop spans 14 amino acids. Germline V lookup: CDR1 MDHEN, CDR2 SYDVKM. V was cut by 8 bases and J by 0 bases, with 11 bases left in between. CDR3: CASGQSPSNQPQHF. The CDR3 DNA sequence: TGTGCCAGCGGACAGTCACCTAGCAATCAGCCCCAGCATTTT.

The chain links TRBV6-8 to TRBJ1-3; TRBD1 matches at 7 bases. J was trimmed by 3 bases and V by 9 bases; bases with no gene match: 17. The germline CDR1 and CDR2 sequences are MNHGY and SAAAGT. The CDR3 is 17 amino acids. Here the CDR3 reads CASEYWYEQGLGNTIYF. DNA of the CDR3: TGTGCCAGTGAGTATTGGTACGAACAGGGGCTTGGAAACACCATATATTTT.

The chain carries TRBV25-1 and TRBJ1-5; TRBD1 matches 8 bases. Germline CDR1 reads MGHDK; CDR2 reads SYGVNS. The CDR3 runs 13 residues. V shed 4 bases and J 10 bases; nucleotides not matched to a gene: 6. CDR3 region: CASSGQGAHPQHF. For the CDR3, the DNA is TGTGCCAGCAGTGGCCAGGGGGCGCATCCCCAGCATTTT.

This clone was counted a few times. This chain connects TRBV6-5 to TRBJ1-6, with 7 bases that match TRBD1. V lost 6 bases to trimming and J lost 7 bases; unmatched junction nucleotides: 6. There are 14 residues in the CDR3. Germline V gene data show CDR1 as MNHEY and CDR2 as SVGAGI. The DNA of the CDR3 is TGTGCCAGCAGATACAGGGGAGGGAATTCACCCCTCCACTTT. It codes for CASRYRGGNSPLHF.